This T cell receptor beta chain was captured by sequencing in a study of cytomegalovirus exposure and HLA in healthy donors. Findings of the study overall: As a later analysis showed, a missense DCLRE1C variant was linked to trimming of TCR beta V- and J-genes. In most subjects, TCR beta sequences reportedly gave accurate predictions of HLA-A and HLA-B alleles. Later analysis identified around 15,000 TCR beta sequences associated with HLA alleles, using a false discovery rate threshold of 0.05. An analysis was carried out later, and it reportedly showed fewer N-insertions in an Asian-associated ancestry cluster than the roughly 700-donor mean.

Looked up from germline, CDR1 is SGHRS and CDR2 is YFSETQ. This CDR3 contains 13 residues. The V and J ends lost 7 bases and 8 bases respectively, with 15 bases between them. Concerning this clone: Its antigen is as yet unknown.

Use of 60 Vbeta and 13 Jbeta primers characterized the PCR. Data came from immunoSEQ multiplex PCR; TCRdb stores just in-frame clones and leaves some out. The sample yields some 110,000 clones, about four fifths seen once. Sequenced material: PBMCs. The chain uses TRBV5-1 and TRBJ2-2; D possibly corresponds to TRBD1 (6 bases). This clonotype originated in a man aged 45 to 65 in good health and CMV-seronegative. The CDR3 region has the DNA TGCGCCAGCTCTCAGGGGTCTCGGGGGGAGCTGTTTTTT. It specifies CASSQGSRGELFF.